This section outlines one T cell receptor beta chain sequence together with its context. No antigen is known for it. Those patients picked for sequencing had displayed CD8+CD57+ cell expansion on flow cytometry. At the time of blood sampling, patients had not yet received any therapy. This entry is derived from a study of CD8+CD57+ T cells in acquired aplastic anemia. Study-wide results and limits: Roughly 30 sequences, all CD8+ CDR3, were shared between patients and controls.

Researchers used genomic DNA as the template to profile TCR beta VDJ and CDR3. TCRdb called the reads again in MiXCR, with one record for every CDR3 protein. The table lists approximately 180,000 distinct CDR3 sequences, less than 50% of them singletons, with more than 1.5% in the top ten. Specimen: sorted CD4+, CD8+, or CD8+CD57+ T cells (not recorded which) from PBMCs. This TCR came from a human donor with aplastic anemia.

For the CDR3, the DNA is TGTGCCAGCTCACCAAGGACAGGGTCAGAGACCCAGTACTTC. Its translation: CASSPRTGSETQYF. The chain joins TRBV18 to TRBJ2-5; 8 bases match TRBD1. The CDR3 is made up of 14 amino acids. Losses at the gene ends were 2 bases for V and 4 bases for J; bases not matched to a gene: 3. CDR1 is KGHSH, CDR2 LQKENI, per germline. The variable domain in full, completed from reference TRBV18 and TRBJ2-5, reads NAGVMQNPRHLVRRRGQEARLRCSPMKGHSHVYWYRQLPEEGLKFMVYLQKENIIDESGMPKERFSAEFPKEGPSILRIQQVVRGDSAAYFCASSPRTGSETQYFGPGTRLLVL.